The 18 T cell receptor beta chains given below trace back to one sample, sequenced in a study of STAT5B mutations in CD4+ large granular lymphocyte leukemia. The protocol was immunoSEQ multiplex PCR, while the TCRdb copy is restricted to in-frame clones and leaves out a portion. This sample carries about 32,000 clones, around 73% of them seen once, and the ten largest clones take over 2.5%. The sequenced material came from CD4+ T cells from blood buffy coats. These TCRs come from a human donor in good health.

The V and J genes are TRBV19 and TRBJ2-5; TRBD1 matches 8 bases. With 3 bases clipped from V and 1 base from J, the junction kept 1 base outside the gene matches. This CDR3 comprises 14 residues. Germline CDR1 and CDR2: LNHDA and SQIVND (reference sequence). The DNA of the CDR3 is TGTGCCAGTAGTATTACAGGGGGCCAAGAGACCCAGTACTTC. Residues: CASSITGGQETQYF.

The CDR3 is CASSLGLDNEQFF. The CDR3 DNA reads TGTGCCAGCAGCCTAGGACTAGACAATGAGCAGTTCTTC. The chain carries TRBV7-2 and TRBJ2-1; 7 positions agree with TRBD2. CDR1 and CDR2 from the germline V gene are SGHTA and FQGNSA. Trimming at V came to 5 bases and at J to 5 bases, leaving 3 bases not matched to a gene. The CDR3 has 13 amino acids.

The chain carries TRBV6-5 and TRBJ2-7; D possibly corresponds to TRBD1 (5 bases). Germline V gene lookup returns CDR1 MNHEY and CDR2 SVGAGI. The CDR3 is made up of 15 amino acids. V lost 6 bases and J 3 bases, leaving 18 bases between the germline ends. The CDR3 protein is CASSSAARGHYEQYF. Written as DNA, the CDR3 is TGTGCCAGCAGCTCTGCGGCAAGGGGTCACTACGAGCAGTACTTC.

The genes are TRBV7-2 and TRBJ2-3; the D is unclear. CDR3 length: 14 residues. Germline assignment: CDR1 SGHTA and CDR2 FQGNSA. Trimming took 4 bases from V and 5 from J, leaving 13 bases between them. The CDR3 spells CASSSRKKGDTQYF. CDR3 nucleotides: TGTGCCAGCAGCTCGAGGAAAAAGGGAGATACGCAGTATTTT. Full variable domain (outside the CDR3, taken from reference TRBV7-2 and TRBJ2-3): GAGVSQSPSNKVTEKGKDVELRCDPISGHTALYWYRQSLGQGLEFLIYFQGNSAPDKSGLPSDRFSAERTGGSVSTLTIQRTQQEDSAVYLCASSSRKKGDTQYFGPGTRLTVL.

This chain uses TRBV29-1 with TRBJ2-1; the match to TRBD2 covers 9 bases. V lost 1 base and J lost 8; bases outside the gene matches: 9. Germline assignment: CDR1 SQVTM and CDR2 ANQGSEA. The CDR3 is 15 amino acids. The CDR3 protein is CSVEGAGGPFDEQFF. As DNA, the CDR3 is TGCAGCGTTGAAGGGGCGGGGGGGCCGTTCGATGAGCAGTTCTTC.

The chain combines TRBV4-3 with TRBJ2-7, with D tentatively TRBD1 (6 bases). The V and J ends lost 0 bases and 0 bases respectively, with 9 bases between them. The germline CDR1 and CDR2 sequences are LGHNA and YSLEER. The CDR3 covers 15 residues. This CDR3 reads CASSQEVGGSYEQYF. The CDR3, as DNA: TGCGCCAGCAGCCAAGAGGTAGGGGGCTCCTACGAGCAGTACTTC.

V is TRBV7-2 and J is TRBJ2-7; weak D call: TRBD1 (5 bases). Trimming pared 1 base from V and 3 bases from J, leaving 25 bases between. The V gene's germline CDR1 is SGHTA and CDR2 FQGNSA. The CDR3 sequence is 19 residues long. The CDR3 reads CASSLVVGAGRNEVYEQYF. The CDR3 DNA reads TGTGCCAGCAGCTTAGTAGTAGGGGCAGGGCGGAACGAGGTCTACGAGCAGTACTTC.

The V and J genes are TRBV10-1 and TRBJ1-5; 7 bases are shared with TRBD1. CDR3 length: 14 amino acids. The germline CDR1 and CDR2 sequences are WNHNN and SYGVQD (reference sequence). After removal of 7 bases from V and 2 bases from J, the junction contained 5 bases not matched to a gene. This CDR3 is CASKQGPCNQPQHF. CDR3 nucleotides: TGCGCCAGCAAACAGGGGCCGTGCAATCAGCCCCAGCATTTT.

The gene calls are TRBV5-6 and TRBJ1-2; 7 bases are a match to TRBD1. The J segment lost 7 bases and the V segment lost 1 base, leaving 13 bases of the junction unmatched. Germline CDR1 is SGHDT and CDR2 is YYEEEE. The CDR3 extends over 16 amino acids. The CDR3 protein is CASSLPGTAQGGGYTF. As DNA, the CDR3 is TGTGCCAGCAGCTTGCCAGGGACAGCCCAGGGGGGTGGCTACACCTTC.

The chain links TRBV5-1 to TRBJ1-3; 7 positions match TRBD1. The CDR3 runs to 13 residues. Germline loops: CDR1 SGHRS, CDR2 YFSETQ. After removal of 1 base from V and 9 bases from J, the junction contained 4 bases not matched to a gene. CDR3: CASSLKGQSTIYF. CDR3 bases: TGCGCCAGCAGCTTGAAGGGACAGTCCACCATATATTTT. Supplemented by reference TRBV5-1 and TRBJ1-3, the full variable domain reads KAGVTQTPRYLIKTRGQQVTLSCSPISGHRSVSWYQQTPGQGLQFLFEYFSETQRNKGNFPGRFSGRQFSNSRSEMNVSTLELGDSALYLCASSLKGQSTIYFGEGSWLTVV.

This clone is a singleton in its sample. This rearrangement joins TRBV5-6 to TRBJ2-4; no firm D call. The CDR3 length is 14 residues. Trimming took off 4 bases at V and 1 base at J, with 9 bases between the two ends. Germline V gene lookup returns CDR1 SGHDT and CDR2 YYEEEE. The CDR3, as DNA: TGTGCCAGCAGCCCACCATCGGCCAAAAACATTCAGTACTTC. Amino acid sequence: CASSPPSAKNIQYF.

V is TRBV9 and J is TRBJ2-6; possible D gene TRBD2, 6 bases. Trimming removed 2 bases at V and 0 bases at J, with 12 bases between. The CDR3 is made up of 17 amino acids. Germline V lookup: CDR1 SGDLS, CDR2 YYNGEE. The DNA for the CDR3 is TGTGCCAGCAGCGTTTTGACGGGAGCCTCTGGGGCCAACGTCCTGACTTTC. It specifies CASSVLTGASGANVLTF.

The gene calls are TRBV9 and TRBJ2-3; D remains unclear. V was clipped by 4 bases and J by 1 base, with 16 bases between them. Germline V gene data show CDR1 as SGDLS and CDR2 as YYNGEE. This CDR3 contains 16 residues. The CDR3: CASSPTGWSGTDTQYF. DNA for the CDR3: TGTGCCAGCAGCCCTACCGGGTGGAGCGGCACAGATACGCAGTATTTT.

The chain is built from TRBV6-5 and TRBJ2-5, with 10 bases identical to TRBD2. Trimming cost V 0 bases and J 5 bases; bases outside gene matches: 6. From germline, CDR1 is MNHEY and CDR2 SVGAGI. This CDR3 comprises 16 residues. CDR3 amino acids: CASSYSGLAVGETQYF. The DNA of the CDR3 is TGTGCCAGCAGTTACTCTGGACTAGCGGTGGGCGAGACCCAGTACTTC.

This chain links TRBV11-3 with TRBJ2-3; 7 bases line up with TRBD2. From germline, CDR1 is SGHNT and CDR2 YENEEA. The V gene end was trimmed by 1 base and the J gene end by 4 bases; junction bases not matched to a gene: 8. This CDR3 has 16 amino acids. CDR3: CASSLVVGGGADTQYF. The CDR3 DNA is TGTGCCAGCAGCTTAGTTGTTGGCGGGGGAGCAGATACGCAGTATTTT.

The chain uses TRBV6-1 and TRBJ2-1; a weak D match, TRBD2 (5 bases). CDR3 length: 15 residues. V was clipped by 6 bases and J by 1 base, with 13 bases between them. Germline V lookup: CDR1 MNHNS, CDR2 SASEGT. The CDR3 sequence is CASRLAPLSYNEQFF. CDR3 in DNA: TGTGCCAGCAGGTTAGCGCCTCTATCCTACAATGAGCAGTTCTTC.

This sequence joins TRBV10-1 and TRBJ2-7, with D possibly matching TRBD2 (5 bases). This CDR3 is built from 12 residues. The germline V gene has CDR1 WNHNN and CDR2 SYGVQD (reference sequence). The V and J ends lost 0 bases and 10 bases respectively, with 10 bases between them. The CDR3 loop is CASSESSGTQYF. The CDR3 DNA reads TGCGCCAGCAGTGAGTCAAGCGGAACTCAGTACTTC.

This clone came up a few times. This sequence joins TRBV10-2 and TRBJ1-5; D is possibly TRBD1 (5 bases). Germline values: CDR1 WSHSY, CDR2 SAAADI. CDR3 length: 14 residues. Trimming took 10 bases from V and 7 from J, leaving 20 bases between them. The CDR3 here is CATSFAGNGQPQHF. The CDR3 nucleotides read TGCGCCACCTCCTTCGCAGGGAATGGGCAGCCCCAGCATTTT.